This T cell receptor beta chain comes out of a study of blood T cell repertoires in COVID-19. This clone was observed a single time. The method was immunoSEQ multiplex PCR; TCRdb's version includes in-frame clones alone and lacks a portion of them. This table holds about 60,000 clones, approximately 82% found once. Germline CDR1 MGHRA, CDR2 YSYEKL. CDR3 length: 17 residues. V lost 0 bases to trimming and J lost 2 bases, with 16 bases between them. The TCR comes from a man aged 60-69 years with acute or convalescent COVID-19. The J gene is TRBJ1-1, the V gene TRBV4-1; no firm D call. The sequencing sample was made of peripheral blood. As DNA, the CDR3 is TGCGCCAGCAGCCAAGAAGGAGGAGCGGACCTAAACACTGAAGCTTTCTTT. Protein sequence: CASSQEGGADLNTEAFF.